The present T cell receptor beta chain was sequenced within a study of PD-1 blockade in classical Hodgkin lymphoma. Between the trimmed V and J ends, which lost 0 bases and 7 bases, there was a span of 7 bases. Germline V gene data show CDR1 as LNHNV and CDR2 as YYDKDF (reference sequence). There are 14 residues in the CDR3. In regard to this clone: The antigen remains unidentified.

Time point given: cycle 4 day 1 (C4D1), after around six weeks of nivolumab. Every patient was affected by relapse after autologous stem cell transplantation, while exposure to brentuximab vedotin was not uniform. Magnetic negative selection was used to purify CD4+ T cells from thawed PBMCs. Only in-frame clones appear in the TCRdb table, and some are missing; sequencing was by immunoSEQ multiplex PCR. The sample records tens of thousands of clones, around 84% being singletons. Notes on the study in general: CD4+ but not CD8+ TCR diversity rose significantly by C4D1.

This sample comprised CD4+ T cells from blood, obtained before the fourth cycle of nivolumab. This clonotype originated in a human donor with classical Hodgkin lymphoma. This chain links TRBV15 with TRBJ1-6; D call uncertain. CDR3 amino acids: CATSRELGNSPLHF. Written as DNA, the CDR3 is TGTGCCACCAGCAGAGAGTTGGGGAATTCACCCCTCCACTTT.